This T cell receptor beta chain appears in the sequencing data of a study of blood T cell repertoires in COVID-19. Study background: The samples span acute and convalescent COVID-19 from the United States, Italy and Spain.

Authors' methods: Reference gene primer amplification gave estimated nucleated cell counts. This table comes from immunoSEQ multiplex PCR, and its TCRdb copy is limited to in-frame clones, with some not included. That table is the source of V, J and clone size, and D and trimming were worked out from the DNA. The sample shows around 300,000 clones, nearly 90% of them seen only once. This sequence was found in a woman between 40 and 55 years old with COVID-19, enrolled during active disease. The sequenced material came from peripheral blood.

Here the CDR3 reads CASSQEGQGGNTIYF. The CDR3 nucleotides are TGCGCCAGCAGCCAAGAGGGCCAGGGAGGAAACACCATATATTTT. The chain uses TRBV4-1 and TRBJ1-3; the D gene is possibly TRBD1 (5 bases). This CDR3 region has 15 residues. V lost 0 bases and J 4 bases, leaving 10 bases between the germline ends. Per the germline V gene, CDR1 is MGHRA and CDR2 is YSYEKL.